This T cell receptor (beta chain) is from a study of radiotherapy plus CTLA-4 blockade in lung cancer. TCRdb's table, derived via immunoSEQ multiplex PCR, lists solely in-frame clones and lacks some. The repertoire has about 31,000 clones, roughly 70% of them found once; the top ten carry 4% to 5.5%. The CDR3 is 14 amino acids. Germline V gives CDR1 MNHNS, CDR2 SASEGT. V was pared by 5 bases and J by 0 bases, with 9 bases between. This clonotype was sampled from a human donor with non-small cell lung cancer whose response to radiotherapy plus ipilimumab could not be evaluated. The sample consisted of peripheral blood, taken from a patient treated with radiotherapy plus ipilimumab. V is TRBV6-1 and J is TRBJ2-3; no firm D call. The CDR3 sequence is CASSKTYSTDTQYF. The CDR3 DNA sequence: TGTGCCAGCAGTAAAACATATAGCACAGATACGCAGTATTTT.